The TCR beta chain described here comes from a study of blood T cell repertoires in COVID-19. Background on the study: COVID-19 samples from acute and convalescent phases originated in the United States, Italy and Spain. Sample material is recorded as cDNA or gDNA derived from T cells, B-cell-depleted T cells, or PBMCs.

All enrollees were roughly 18 to 90 years old and from under 25 US areas. Grouping used clinical history reported by participants in a survey and questionnaire. Profiling relied on immunoSEQ multiplex PCR, and the TCRdb table lists in-frame clones only, not all of them. The table has 200,000 to 250,000 clones, more than 80% seen once; the top ten hold about 1.7%. Sequenced sample: PBMCs or T cells enriched from blood (not recorded which). This TCR was sampled from a man in his sixties who had recovered from COVID-19.

The CDR3 region has the DNA TGCGCCAGCAGTCCGCAGGGGGCGCACTACGAGCAGTACTTC. Encoded protein: CASSPQGAHYEQYF. This chain connects TRBV5-1 to TRBJ2-7, with 8 bases matching TRBD1. Trimming removed 5 bases from V and 3 bases from J; junction bases left unmatched: 7. Germline CDR1 is SGHRS and CDR2 is YFSETQ. This CDR3 spans 14 amino acids.